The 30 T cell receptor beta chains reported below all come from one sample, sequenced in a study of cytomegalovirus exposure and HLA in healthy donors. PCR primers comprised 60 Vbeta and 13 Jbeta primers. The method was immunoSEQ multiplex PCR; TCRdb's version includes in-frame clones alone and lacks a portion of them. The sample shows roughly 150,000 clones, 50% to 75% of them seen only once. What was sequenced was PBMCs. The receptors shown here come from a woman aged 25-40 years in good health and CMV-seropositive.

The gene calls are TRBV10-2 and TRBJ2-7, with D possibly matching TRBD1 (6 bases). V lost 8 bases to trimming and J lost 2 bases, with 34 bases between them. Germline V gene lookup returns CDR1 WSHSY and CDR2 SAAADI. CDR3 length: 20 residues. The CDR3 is CASLPAQGSQYLSAAYEQYF. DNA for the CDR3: TGCGCCAGCCTCCCGGCTCAGGGGTCCCAATACTTGTCTGCCGCCTACGAGCAGTACTTC.

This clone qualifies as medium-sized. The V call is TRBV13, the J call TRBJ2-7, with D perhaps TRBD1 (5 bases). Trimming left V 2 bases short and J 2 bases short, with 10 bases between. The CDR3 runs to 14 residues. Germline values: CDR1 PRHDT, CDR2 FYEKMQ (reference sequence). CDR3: CASSLKGSPYEQYF. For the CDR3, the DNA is TGTGCCAGCAGCTTAAAGGGGTCCCCCTACGAGCAGTACTTC.

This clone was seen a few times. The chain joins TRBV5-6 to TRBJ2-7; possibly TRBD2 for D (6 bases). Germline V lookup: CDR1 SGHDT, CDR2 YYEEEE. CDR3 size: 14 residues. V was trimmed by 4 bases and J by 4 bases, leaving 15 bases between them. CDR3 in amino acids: CASSQRPGLYEQYF. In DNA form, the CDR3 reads TGTGCCAGCAGCCAACGTCCAGGACTATACGAGCAGTACTTC.

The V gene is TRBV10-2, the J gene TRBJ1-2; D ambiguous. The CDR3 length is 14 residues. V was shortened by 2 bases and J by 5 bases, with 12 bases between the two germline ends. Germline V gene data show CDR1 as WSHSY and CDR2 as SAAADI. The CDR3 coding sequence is TGCGCCAGCAGTGAGGCGTTGGGCACTTATGGCTACACCTTC. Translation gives CASSEALGTYGYTF.

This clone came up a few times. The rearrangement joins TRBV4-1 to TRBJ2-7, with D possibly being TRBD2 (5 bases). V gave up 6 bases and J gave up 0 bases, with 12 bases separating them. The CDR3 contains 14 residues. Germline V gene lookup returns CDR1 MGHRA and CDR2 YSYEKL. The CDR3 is CASSSDGPSYEQYF. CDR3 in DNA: TGCGCCAGCAGTAGCGACGGACCCTCCTACGAGCAGTACTTC.

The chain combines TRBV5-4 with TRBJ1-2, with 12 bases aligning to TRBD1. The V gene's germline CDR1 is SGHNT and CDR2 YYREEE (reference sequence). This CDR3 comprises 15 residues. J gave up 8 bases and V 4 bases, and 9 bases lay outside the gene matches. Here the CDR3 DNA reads TGTGCCAGCAGCCCCGGGACAGGGGGCCCGCCCGGCTACACCTTC. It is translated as CASSPGTGGPPGYTF.

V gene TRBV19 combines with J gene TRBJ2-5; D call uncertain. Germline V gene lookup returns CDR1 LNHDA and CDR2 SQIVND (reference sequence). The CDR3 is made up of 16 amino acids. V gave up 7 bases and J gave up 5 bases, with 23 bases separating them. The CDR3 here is CASNRVGALSLETQYF. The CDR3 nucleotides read TGTGCCAGTAATCGCGTGGGCGCACTCTCCTTGGAGACCCAGTACTTC.

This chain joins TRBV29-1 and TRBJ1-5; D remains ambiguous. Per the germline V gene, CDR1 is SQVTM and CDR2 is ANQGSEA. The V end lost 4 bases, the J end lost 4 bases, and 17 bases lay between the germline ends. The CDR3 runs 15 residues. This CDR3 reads CSVADGLLGNQPQHF. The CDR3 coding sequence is TGCAGCGTTGCTGACGGACTCTTGGGGAATCAGCCCCAGCATTTT.

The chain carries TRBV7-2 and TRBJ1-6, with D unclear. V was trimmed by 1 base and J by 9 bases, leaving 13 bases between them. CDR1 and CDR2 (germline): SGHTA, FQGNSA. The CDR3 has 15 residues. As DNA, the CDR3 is TGTGCCAGCAGCTTAGATCGGGGTAGAAGTTCACCCCTCCACTTT. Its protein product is CASSLDRGRSSPLHF.

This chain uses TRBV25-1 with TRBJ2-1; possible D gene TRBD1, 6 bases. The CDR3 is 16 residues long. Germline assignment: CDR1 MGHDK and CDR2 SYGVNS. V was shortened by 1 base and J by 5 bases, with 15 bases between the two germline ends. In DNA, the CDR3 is TGTGCCAGCAGTGAATTGTCGGCCAGGGGACACAATGAGCAGTTCTTC. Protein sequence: CASSELSARGHNEQFF. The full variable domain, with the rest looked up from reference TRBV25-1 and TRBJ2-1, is EADIYQTPRYLVIGTGKKITLECSQTMGHDKMYWYQQDPGMELHLIHYSYGVNSTEKGDLSSESTVSRIRTEHFPLTLESARPSHTSQYLCASSELSARGHNEQFFGPGTRLTVL.

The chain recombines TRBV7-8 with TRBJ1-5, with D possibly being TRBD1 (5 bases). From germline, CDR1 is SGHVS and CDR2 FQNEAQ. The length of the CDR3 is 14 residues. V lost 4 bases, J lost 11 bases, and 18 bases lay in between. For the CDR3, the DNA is TGTGCCAGCAGCTCAAAAAACCAGGGTACTTCCCAGCATTTT. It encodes CASSSKNQGTSQHF.

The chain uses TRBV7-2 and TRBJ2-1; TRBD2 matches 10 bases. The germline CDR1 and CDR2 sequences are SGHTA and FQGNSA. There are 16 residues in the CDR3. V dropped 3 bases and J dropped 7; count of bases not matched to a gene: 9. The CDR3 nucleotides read TGTGCCAGCAGCTTTCCTCCTAGCGGGAGTCATAATGAGCAGTTCTTC. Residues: CASSFPPSGSHNEQFF.

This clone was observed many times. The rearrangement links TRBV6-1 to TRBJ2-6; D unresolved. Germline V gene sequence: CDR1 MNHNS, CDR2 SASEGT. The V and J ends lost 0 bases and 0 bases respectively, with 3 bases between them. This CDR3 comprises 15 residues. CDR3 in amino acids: CASSEASSGANVLTF. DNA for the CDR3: TGTGCCAGCAGTGAAGCGAGCTCTGGGGCCAACGTCCTGACTTTC.

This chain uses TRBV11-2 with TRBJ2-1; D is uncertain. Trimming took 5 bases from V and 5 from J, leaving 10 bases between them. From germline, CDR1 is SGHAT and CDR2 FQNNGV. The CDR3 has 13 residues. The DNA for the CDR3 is TGTGCCAGCAGCCCGTCCCAGAACAATGAGCAGTTCTTC. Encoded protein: CASSPSQNNEQFF.

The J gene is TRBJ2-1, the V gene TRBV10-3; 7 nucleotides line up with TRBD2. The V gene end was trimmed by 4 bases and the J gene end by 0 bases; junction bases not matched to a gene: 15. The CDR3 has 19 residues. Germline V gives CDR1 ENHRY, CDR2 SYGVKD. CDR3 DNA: TGTGCCATCAGTGCGGTGGGGGAACGTGGCGGGAGCTCCTACAATGAGCAGTTCTTC. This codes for CAISAVGERGGSSYNEQFF.

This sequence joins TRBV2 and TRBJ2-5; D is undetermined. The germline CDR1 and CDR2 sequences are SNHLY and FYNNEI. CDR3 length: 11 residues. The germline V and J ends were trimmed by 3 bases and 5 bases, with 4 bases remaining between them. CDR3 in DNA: TGTGCCAGCAGTGATGAGGAGACCCAGTACTTC. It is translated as CASSDEETQYF.

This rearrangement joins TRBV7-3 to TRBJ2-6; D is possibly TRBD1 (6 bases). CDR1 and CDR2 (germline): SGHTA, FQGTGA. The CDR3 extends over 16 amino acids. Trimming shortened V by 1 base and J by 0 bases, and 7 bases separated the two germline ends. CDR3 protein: CASSLSRGSGANVLTF. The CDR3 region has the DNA TGTGCCAGCAGCTTAAGCAGGGGCTCTGGGGCCAACGTCCTGACTTTC.

The CDR3 DNA sequence: TGTGCCAGCAGCGTAGGTACAGGGCCTACTAACTATGGCTACACCTTC. Its translation is CASSVGTGPTNYGYTF. This chain uses TRBV9 with TRBJ1-2; possible D gene TRBD1, 6 bases. CDR3 length: 16 residues. Trimming took 0 bases from V and 0 from J, leaving 12 bases between them. From germline, CDR1 is SGDLS and CDR2 YYNGEE.

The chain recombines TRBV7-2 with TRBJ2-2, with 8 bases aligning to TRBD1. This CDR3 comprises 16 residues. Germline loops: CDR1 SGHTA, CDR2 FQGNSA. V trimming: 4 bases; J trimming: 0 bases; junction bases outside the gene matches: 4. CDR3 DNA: TGTGCCAGCAGCTCTCAGGGGGCGGCGAACACCGGGGAGCTGTTTTTT. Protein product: CASSSQGAANTGELFF. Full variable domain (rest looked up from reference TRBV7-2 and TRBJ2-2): GAGVSQSPSNKVTEKGKDVELRCDPISGHTALYWYRQSLGQGLEFLIYFQGNSAPDKSGLPSDRFSAERTGGSVSTLTIQRTQQEDSAVYLCASSSQGAANTGELFFGEGSRLTVL.

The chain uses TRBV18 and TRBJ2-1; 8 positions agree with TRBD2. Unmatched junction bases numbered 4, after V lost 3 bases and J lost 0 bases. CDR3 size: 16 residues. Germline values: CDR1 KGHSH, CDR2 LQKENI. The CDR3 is CASSPREGNSYNEQFF. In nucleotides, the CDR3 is TGTGCCAGCTCACCCCGGGAGGGGAACTCCTACAATGAGCAGTTCTTC.

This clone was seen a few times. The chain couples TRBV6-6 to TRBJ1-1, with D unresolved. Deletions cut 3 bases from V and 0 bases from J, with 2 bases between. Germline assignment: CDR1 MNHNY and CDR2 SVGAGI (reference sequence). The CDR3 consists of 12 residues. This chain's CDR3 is CASSYMNTEAFF. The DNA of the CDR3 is TGTGCCAGCAGTTATATGAACACTGAAGCTTTCTTT.

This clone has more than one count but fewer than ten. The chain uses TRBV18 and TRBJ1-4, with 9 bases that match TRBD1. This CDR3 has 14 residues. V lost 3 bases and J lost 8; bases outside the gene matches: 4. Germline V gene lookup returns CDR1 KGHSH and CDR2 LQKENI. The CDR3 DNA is TGTGCCAGCTCACCGAGGGACAGGGAAGAAAAACTGTTTTTT. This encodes CASSPRDREEKLFF. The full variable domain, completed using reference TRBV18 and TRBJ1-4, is NAGVMQNPRHLVRRRGQEARLRCSPMKGHSHVYWYRQLPEEGLKFMVYLQKENIIDESGMPKERFSAEFPKEGPSILRIQQVVRGDSAAYFCASSPRDREEKLFFGSGTQLSVL.

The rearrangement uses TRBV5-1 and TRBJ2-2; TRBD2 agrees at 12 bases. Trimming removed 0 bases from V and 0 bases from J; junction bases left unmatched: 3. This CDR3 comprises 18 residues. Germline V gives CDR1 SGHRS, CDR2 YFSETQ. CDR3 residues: CASSLGLAGVSNTGELFF. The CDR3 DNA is TGCGCCAGCAGCTTGGGACTAGCGGGGGTATCGAACACCGGGGAGCTGTTTTTT.

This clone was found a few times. CDR3 in amino acids: CAWSPGHLTEAFF. CDR3 DNA: TGTGCCTGGAGTCCGGGACATCTAACTGAAGCTTTCTTT. The J gene is TRBJ1-1, the V gene TRBV30, with D possibly being TRBD1 (6 bases). The V and J ends lost 2 bases and 5 bases respectively, with 12 bases between them. CDR1 is GTSNPN and CDR2 is SVGIG in the germline V gene (reference sequence). The CDR3 is 13 amino acids. Supplemented by reference TRBV30 and TRBJ1-1, the full variable domain reads SQTIHQWPATLVQPVGSPLSLECTVEGTSNPNLYWYRQAAGRGLQLLFYSVGIGQISSEVPQNLSASRPQDRQFILSSKKLLLSDSGFYLCAWSPGHLTEAFFGQGTRLTVV.

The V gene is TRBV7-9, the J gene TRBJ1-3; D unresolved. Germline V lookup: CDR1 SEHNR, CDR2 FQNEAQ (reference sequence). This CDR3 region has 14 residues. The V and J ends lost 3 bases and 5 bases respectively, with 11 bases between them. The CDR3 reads CASSFGQRRNTIYF. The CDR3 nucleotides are TGTGCCAGCAGCTTTGGGCAGAGAAGAAACACCATATATTTT.

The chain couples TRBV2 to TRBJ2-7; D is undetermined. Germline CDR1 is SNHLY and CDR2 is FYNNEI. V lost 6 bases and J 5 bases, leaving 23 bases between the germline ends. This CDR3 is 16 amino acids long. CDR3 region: CASRVRGAILPHEQYF. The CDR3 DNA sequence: TGTGCCAGCAGAGTACGAGGCGCTATTTTACCCCACGAGCAGTACTTC.

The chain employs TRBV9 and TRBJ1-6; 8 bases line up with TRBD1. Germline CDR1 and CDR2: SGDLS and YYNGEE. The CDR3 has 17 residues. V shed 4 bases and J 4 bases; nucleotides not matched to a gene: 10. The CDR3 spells CASSPSGTGGYNSPLHF. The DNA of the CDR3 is TGTGCCAGCAGCCCCTCCGGGACAGGTGGTTATAATTCACCCCTCCACTTT.

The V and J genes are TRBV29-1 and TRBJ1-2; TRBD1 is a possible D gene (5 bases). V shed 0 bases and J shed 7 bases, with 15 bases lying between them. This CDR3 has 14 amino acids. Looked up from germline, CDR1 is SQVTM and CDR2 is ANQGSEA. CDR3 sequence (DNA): TGCAGCGTTGAAGATCCTGCAGGGTATCTTGGCTACACCTTC. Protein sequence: CSVEDPAGYLGYTF.

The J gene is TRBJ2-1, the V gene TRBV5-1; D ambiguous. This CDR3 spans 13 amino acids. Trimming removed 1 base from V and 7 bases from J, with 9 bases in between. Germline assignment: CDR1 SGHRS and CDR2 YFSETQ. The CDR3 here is CASSLRWANEQFF. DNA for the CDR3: TGCGCCAGCAGCTTGCGGTGGGCGAATGAGCAGTTCTTC.

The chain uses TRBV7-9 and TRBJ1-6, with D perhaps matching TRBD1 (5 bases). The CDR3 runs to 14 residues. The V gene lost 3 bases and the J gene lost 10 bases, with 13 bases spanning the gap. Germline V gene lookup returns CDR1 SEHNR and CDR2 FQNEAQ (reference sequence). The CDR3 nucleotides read TGTGCCAGCAGCTTTGGCAGGGATGGGTCACCCCTCCACTTT. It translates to CASSFGRDGSPLHF.